This T cell receptor (beta chain) is drawn from a study of CD4 T cell repertoires in COVID-19. Whole-study results and caveats: Between about 6.5 and 26% of SARS-CoV-2 clonotypes also appeared in SARS-CoV and/or HKU1 spike cultures.

Trimming cost V 2 bases and J 7 bases; bases outside gene matches: 6. The germline V gene has CDR1 MGHDK and CDR2 SYGVNS. The CDR3 is made up of 15 amino acids. The method was immunoSEQ multiplex PCR; TCRdb's version includes in-frame clones alone and lacks a portion of them. The repertoire holds tens of thousands of clones, about nine tenths seen once, with around 0.58% in the top ten. These memory T cells were uncultured and sequenced directly after ex vivo isolation. Turning to this clone: Its specificity is not known.

The chain recombines TRBV25-1 with TRBJ2-1, with 9 positions matching TRBD1. This TCR came from a human donor who had COVID-19. The sequencing here drew on central memory CD4+ T cells from blood, taken before the COVID-19 pandemic. The CDR3 reads CASSEEGQGYNEQFF. CDR3 bases: TGTGCCAGCAGTGAAGAGGGACAGGGCTATAATGAGCAGTTCTTC.